This section outlines one T cell receptor (beta chain) sequence together with its context. Its antigen specificity is not known. No clone much larger than this one lies a single base away; base qualities are absent. The CDR3, cysteine through phenylalanine, is 15 amino acids long. CDR3 DNA only is kept here, 45 bases in frame from base 1. Trimming removed 4 bases from V and 3 bases from J; the gene matches leave 6 bases unexplained. The receptor library was made with the immunoSEQ multiplex PCR assay. Sourced from immuneACCESS, this table was stored by TCRdb with only in-frame sequences that have V and J called. A share of the clones is absent; for the studies checked, an unresolved V gene accounts for under half, and the remainder has no known explanation. Recorded for this sample are roughly 80,000 clones; about 92% of them occurred a single time. 0.41% of the sample comes from the top ten. These data belong to a study of technical replicates of blood from a handful of donors (dated by TCRdb to the late 2010s).

The receptor's source is a human donor in good health. Sequencing input: T cells isolated from PBMCs. The chain is assembled from TRBV5-3 and TRBJ1-3; 8 junctional bases match TRBD1. TRBV5-3 is given ORF status, its function remaining uncertain. The nucleotide sequence is given as TGTGCCAGAAGCGGGACAGGAGTTTTTGGAAACACCATATATTTT. It codes for CARSGTGVFGNTIYF.